The rows below give T cell receptor beta chains drawn from one sample of a study of OX40 agonist ivuxolimab in advanced cancers. Profiled with immunoSEQ multiplex PCR; TCRdb holds only in-frame clones, not every one. The table has roughly 75,000 clones, around 87% seen once. The sequenced sample was CD4+ or CD8+ T cells sorted from blood, obtained in a trial of the OX40 agonist ivuxolimab. These receptors were taken from an adult with an advanced solid tumor such as melanoma, head and neck, liver or kidney cancer. Each CDR3 is given with its conserved first and last residue. Fields, in order: V gene, clone size, D gene, J gene, CDR3 protein, CDR3 DNA. D genes are given only for firm matches. Clone size appears in some rows only: once, few, many, or a class for an expanded clone.

TRBV2,-,TRBD1,TRBJ1-6,CASRQEDRPRPLHF,TGTGCCAGCAGGCAAGAGGACAGGCCGAGGCCCCTCCACTTT
TRBV5-4,once,-,TRBJ2-3,CASSLQTDTQYF,TGTGCCAGCAGCTTGCAGACAGATACGCAGTATTTT
TRBV5-6,once,TRBD1,TRBJ2-7,CASSKDRSHEQYF,TGTGCCAGCAGCAAGGACAGGAGCCACGAGCAGTACTTC
TRBV29-1,-,-,TRBJ2-2,CSVTITGELFF,TGCAGCGTTACCATCACCGGGGAGCTGTTTTTT
TRBV7-2,-,TRBD1,TRBJ2-3,CASSLAGTGYTDTQYF,TGTGCCAGCAGCTTAGCCGGGACAGGTTATACAGATACGCAGTATTTT
TRBV14,-,-,TRBJ2-1,CASSQEILGGLWDEQFF,TGTGCCAGCAGCCAAGAGATTCTAGGGGGACTTTGGGATGAGCAGTTCTTC
TRBV7-8,-,TRBD1,TRBJ1-1,CASRRTGDTEAFF,TGTGCCAGCAGACGGACAGGGGACACTGAAGCTTTCTTT
TRBV6-1,-,TRBD1,TRBJ2-7,CASSEGTGGSAQYF,TGTGCCAGCAGTGAAGGGACAGGGGGCAGTGCTCAGTACTTC
TRBV28,-,TRBD1,TRBJ1-3,CASSFRTGGLSGNTIYF,TGTGCCAGCAGTTTCCGGACAGGGGGCTTGTCTGGAAACACCATATATTTT
TRBV6-1,-,-,TRBJ1-1,CASIWGTEAFF,TGTGCCAGCATCTGGGGCACTGAAGCTTTCTTT
TRBV11-2,-,-,TRBJ2-7,CASSFDSEQYF,TGTGCCAGCAGTTTCGACAGCGAGCAGTACTTC
TRBV5-1,-,-,TRBJ2-7,CASSRSPSYEQYF,TGCGCCAGCAGCCGGTCCCCCTCCTACGAGCAGTACTTC
TRBV19,-,-,TRBJ1-2,CASSIKKTAGYTF,TGTGCCAGTAGTATAAAGAAGACAGCCGGCTACACCTTC
TRBV28,-,-,TRBJ2-1,CAAGLPQFF,TGCGCCGCGGGGCTACCGCAGTTCTTC
TRBV28,once,-,TRBJ1-5,CASRRQATSNQPQHF,TGTGCCAGCAGGCGACAGGCAACTAGCAATCAGCCCCAGCATTTT
TRBV11-2,-,TRBD2,TRBJ2-3,CASSWTSSTDTQYF,TGTGCCAGCAGCTGGACTAGCAGCACAGATACGCAGTATTTT
TRBV19,-,-,TRBJ1-2,CASREYGGGRYGYTF,TGTGCCAGTAGGGAATATGGGGGAGGCCGCTATGGCTACACCTTC
TRBV10-3,-,-,TRBJ2-1,CAIKQTLGGEQFF,TGTGCCATTAAGCAAACCCTAGGAGGTGAGCAGTTCTTC
TRBV6-5,-,-,TRBJ1-2,CASNPEGPYGYTF,TGTGCCAGCAACCCGGAGGGTCCCTATGGCTACACCTTC
TRBV4-1,-,TRBD2,TRBJ2-5,CASSQGAGQETQYF,TGCGCCAGCAGCCAAGGAGCGGGGCAAGAGACCCAGTACTTC
TRBV5-1,-,TRBD2,TRBJ2-5,CASSLVGLAGNQETQYF,TGCGCCAGCAGCTTGGTTGGTCTAGCGGGGAACCAAGAGACCCAGTACTTC
TRBV5-6,-,-,TRBJ2-3,CASGPLGGSLTDTQYF,TGTGCCAGCGGGCCTTTAGGAGGGAGTCTTACAGATACGCAGTATTTT
TRBV6-4,-,TRBD1,TRBJ2-2,CASSDSGTGGSGELFF,TGTGCCAGCAGTGACTCGGGGACAGGGGGCTCCGGGGAGCTGTTTTTT
TRBV5-8,-,-,TRBJ1-2,CASSSQGSGYGYTF,TGTGCCAGCAGCTCACAGGGCTCCGGCTATGGCTACACCTTC
TRBV5-4,-,TRBD2,TRBJ2-1,CASSFAGGSRDEQFF,TGTGCCAGCAGCTTCGCGGGAGGATCTCGGGATGAGCAGTTCTTC
TRBV5-1,-,TRBD1,TRBJ2-7,CASSLDRYEQYF,TGCGCCAGCAGCCTGGACAGGTACGAGCAGTACTTC
TRBV2,-,-,TRBJ1-4,CASTNRETNEKLFF,TGTGCCAGCACCAACAGGGAAACTAATGAAAAACTGTTTTTT
TRBV7-2,-,-,TRBJ1-1,CASSAPALRDTEAFF,TGTGCCAGCAGCGCGCCGGCGCTCAGGGACACTGAAGCTTTCTTT
TRBV5-4,-,TRBD1,TRBJ1-5,CASSQGGVLQPQHF,TGTGCCAGCAGCCAAGGGGGCGTTCTACAGCCCCAGCATTTT
TRBV21-1,-,-,TRBJ2-3,CASSKALGQGTDTQYF,TGTGCCAGCAGCAAAGCGCTTGGCCAGGGCACAGATACGCAGTATTTT
TRBV30,-,-,TRBJ1-1,CAWGDREAFF,TGTGCCTGGGGGGACCGTGAAGCTTTCTTT
TRBV5-5,-,-,TRBJ1-1,CASSPRPSWTEAFF,TGTGCCAGCAGCCCCCGACCTTCGTGGACTGAAGCTTTCTTT
TRBV7-9,-,-,TRBJ2-1,CASSLTRSLSYNEQFF,TGTGCCAGCAGCTTGACTAGATCCCTTTCCTACAATGAGCAGTTCTTC
TRBV27,-,TRBD2,TRBJ2-5,CASSGELAGGQETQYF,TGTGCCAGCAGTGGGGAACTAGCGGGGGGACAAGAGACCCAGTACTTC
TRBV19,-,-,TRBJ2-1,CASSTKGKTGSTYNEQFF,TGTGCCAGTAGTACCAAAGGGAAAACAGGGTCGACGTACAATGAGCAGTTCTTC